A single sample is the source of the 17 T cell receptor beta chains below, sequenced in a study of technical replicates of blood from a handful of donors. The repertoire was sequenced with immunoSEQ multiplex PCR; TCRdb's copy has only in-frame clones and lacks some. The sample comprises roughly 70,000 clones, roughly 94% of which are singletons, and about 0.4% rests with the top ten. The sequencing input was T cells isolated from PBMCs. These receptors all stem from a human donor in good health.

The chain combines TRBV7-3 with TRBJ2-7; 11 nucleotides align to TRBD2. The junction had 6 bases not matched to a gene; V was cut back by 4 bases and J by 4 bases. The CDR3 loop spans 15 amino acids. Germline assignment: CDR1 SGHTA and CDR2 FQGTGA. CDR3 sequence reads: CASSSVAGGTYEQYF. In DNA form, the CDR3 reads TGTGCCAGCAGCTCCGTAGCGGGAGGGACTTACGAGCAGTACTTC.

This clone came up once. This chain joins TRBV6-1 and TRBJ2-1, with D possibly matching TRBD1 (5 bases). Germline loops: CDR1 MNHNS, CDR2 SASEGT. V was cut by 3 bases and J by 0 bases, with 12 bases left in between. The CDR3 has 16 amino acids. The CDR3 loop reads CASSEVGRRSYNEQFF. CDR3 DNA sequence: TGTGCCAGCAGTGAGGTGGGGCGGCGCTCCTACAATGAGCAGTTCTTC.

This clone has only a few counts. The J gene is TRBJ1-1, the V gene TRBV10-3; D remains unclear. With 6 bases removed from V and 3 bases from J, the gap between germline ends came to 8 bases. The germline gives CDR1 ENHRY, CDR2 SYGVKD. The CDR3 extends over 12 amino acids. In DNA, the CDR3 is TGTGCCATCAGGGCAGGCTACACTGAAGCTTTCTTT. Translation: CAIRAGYTEAFF.

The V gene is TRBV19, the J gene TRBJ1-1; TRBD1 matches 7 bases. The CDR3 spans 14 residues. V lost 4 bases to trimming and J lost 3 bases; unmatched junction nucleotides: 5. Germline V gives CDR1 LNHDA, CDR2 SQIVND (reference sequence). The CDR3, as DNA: TGTGCCAGTAGTACCAGGGGGTTGGACACTGAAGCTTTCTTT. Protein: CASSTRGLDTEAFF.

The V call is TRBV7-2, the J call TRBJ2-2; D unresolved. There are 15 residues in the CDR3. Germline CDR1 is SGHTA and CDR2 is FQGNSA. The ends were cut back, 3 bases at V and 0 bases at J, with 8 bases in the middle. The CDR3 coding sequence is TGTGCCAGCAGCTTGAGCTTCGCGAACACCGGGGAGCTGTTTTTT. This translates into CASSLSFANTGELFF.

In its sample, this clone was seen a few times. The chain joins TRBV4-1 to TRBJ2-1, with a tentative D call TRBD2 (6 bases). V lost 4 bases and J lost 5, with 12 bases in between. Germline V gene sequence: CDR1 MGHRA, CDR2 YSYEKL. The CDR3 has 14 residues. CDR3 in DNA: TGCGCCAGCAGCCCCCTGACTAGTAACAATGAGCAGTTCTTC. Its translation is CASSPLTSNNEQFF.

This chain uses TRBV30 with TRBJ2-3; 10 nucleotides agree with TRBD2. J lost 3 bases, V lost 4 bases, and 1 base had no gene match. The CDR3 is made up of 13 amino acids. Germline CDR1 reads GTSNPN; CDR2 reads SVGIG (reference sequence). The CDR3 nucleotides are TGTGCCTGGACTAGCGGGAGAACAGATACGCAGTATTTT. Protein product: CAWTSGRTDTQYF.

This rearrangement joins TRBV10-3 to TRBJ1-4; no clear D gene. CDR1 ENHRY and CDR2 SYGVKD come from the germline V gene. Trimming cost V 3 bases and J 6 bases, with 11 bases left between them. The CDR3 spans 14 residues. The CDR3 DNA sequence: TGTGCCATCAGTGAACCCAGGTACCATGAAAAACTGTTTTTT. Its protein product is CAISEPRYHEKLFF.

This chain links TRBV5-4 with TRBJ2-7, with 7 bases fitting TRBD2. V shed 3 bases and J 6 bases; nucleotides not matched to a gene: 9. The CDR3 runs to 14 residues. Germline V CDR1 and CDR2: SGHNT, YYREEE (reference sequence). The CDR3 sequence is CASSSRVAGGEQYF. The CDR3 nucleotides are TGTGCCAGCAGCTCCAGAGTAGCGGGCGGCGAGCAGTACTTC. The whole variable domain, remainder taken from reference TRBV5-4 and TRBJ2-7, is ETGVTQSPTHLIKTRGQQVTLRCSSQSGHNTVSWYQQALGQGPQFIFQYYREEENGRGNFPPRFSGLQFPNYSSELNVNALELDDSALYLCASSSRVAGGEQYFGPGTRLTVT.

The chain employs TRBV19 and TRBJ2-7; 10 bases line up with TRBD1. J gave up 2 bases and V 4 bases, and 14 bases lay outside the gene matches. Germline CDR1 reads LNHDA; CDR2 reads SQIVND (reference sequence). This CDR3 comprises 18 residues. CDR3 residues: CASSTRVPGQGRTYEQYF. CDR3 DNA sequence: TGTGCCAGTAGTACCCGGGTACCGGGACAGGGGCGGACCTACGAGCAGTACTTC.

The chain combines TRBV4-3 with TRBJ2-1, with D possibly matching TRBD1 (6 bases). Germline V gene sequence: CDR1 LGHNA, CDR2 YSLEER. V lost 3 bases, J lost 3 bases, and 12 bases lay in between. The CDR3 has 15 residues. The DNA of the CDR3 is TGCGCCAGCAGCCAGGGGACACTTTACTACAATGAGCAGTTCTTC. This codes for CASSQGTLYYNEQFF.

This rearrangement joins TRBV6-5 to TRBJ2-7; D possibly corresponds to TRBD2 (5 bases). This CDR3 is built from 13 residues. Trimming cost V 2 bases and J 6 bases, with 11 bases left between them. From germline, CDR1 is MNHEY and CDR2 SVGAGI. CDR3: CASSYGLATEQYF. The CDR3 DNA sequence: TGTGCCAGCAGTTACGGTCTAGCAACCGAGCAGTACTTC.

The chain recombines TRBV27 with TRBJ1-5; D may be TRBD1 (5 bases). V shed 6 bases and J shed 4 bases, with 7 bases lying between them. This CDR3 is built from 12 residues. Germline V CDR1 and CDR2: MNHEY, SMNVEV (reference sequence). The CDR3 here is CASSRGNQPQHF. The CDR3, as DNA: TGTGCCAGCAGCCGGGGGAATCAGCCCCAGCATTTT.

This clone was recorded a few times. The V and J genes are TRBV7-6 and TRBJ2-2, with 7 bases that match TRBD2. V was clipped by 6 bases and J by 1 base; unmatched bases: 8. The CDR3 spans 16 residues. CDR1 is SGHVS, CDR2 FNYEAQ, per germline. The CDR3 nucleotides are TGTGCCAGCAGGTCCCTAGCGGAGCAGAACACCGGGGAGCTGTTTTTT. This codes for CASRSLAEQNTGELFF.

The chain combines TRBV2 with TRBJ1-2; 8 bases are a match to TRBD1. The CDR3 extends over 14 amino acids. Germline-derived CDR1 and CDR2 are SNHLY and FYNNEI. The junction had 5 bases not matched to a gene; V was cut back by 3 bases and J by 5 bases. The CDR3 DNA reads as TGTGCCAGCAGTGAGCAGGGGGCACGGTATGGCTACACCTTC. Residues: CASSEQGARYGYTF.

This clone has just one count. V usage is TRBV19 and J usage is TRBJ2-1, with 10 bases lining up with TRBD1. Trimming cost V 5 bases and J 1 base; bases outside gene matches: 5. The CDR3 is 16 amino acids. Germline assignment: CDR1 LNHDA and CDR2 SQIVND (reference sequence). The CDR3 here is CASSATGGLSYNEQFF. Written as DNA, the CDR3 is TGTGCCAGTAGTGCGACAGGGGGCCTGTCCTACAATGAGCAGTTCTTC.

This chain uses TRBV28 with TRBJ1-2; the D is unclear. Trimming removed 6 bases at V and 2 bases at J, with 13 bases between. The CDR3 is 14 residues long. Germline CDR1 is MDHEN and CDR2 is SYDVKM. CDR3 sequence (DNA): TGTGCCAGCAGGACAAGACCTGCAAACTATGGCTACACCTTC. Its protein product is CASRTRPANYGYTF.